What follows describes a single T cell receptor (beta chain). The target antigen is unknown. The data belong to a study of cytomegalovirus exposure and HLA in healthy donors. Broader study findings: It was confirmed in vitro that three of the CMV-associated chains were specific for CMV antigens.

Vbeta (60) and Jbeta (13) primers were used in the PCR. Assay: immunoSEQ multiplex PCR; the TCRdb copy retains only in-frame clones and omits some. This table holds fewer than 200,000 clones, around 83% found once. The source is a man aged 40-55 years in good health and CMV-seropositive. The sequenced sample was PBMCs.

Written as DNA, the CDR3 is TGTGCCAGCACCGAGGGGGTAGGGAACACTGAAGCTTTCTTT. It specifies CASTEGVGNTEAFF. The rearrangement uses TRBV28 and TRBJ1-1; perhaps TRBD1 as D (6 bases). Trimming pared 7 bases from V and 1 base from J, leaving 13 bases between. This CDR3 comprises 14 residues. Germline V CDR1 and CDR2: MDHEN, SYDVKM. The full variable domain, completed using reference TRBV28 and TRBJ1-1, is DVKVTQSSRYLVKRTGEKVFLECVQDMDHENMFWYRQDPGLGLRLIYFSYDVKMKEKGDIPEGYSVSREKKERFSLILESASTNQTSMYLCASTEGVGNTEAFFGQGTRLTVV.